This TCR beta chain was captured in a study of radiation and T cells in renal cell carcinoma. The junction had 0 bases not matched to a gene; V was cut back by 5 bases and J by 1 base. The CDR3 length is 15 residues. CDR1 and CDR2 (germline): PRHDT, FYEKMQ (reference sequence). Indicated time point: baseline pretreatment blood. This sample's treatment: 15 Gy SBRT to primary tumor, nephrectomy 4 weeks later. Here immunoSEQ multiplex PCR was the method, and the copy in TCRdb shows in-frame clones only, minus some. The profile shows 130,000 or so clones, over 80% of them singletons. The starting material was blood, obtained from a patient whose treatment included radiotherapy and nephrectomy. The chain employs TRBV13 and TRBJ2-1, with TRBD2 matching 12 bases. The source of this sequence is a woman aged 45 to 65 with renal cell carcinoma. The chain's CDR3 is CASSLAGGSYNEQFF. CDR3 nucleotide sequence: TGTGCCAGCAGCCTAGCGGGAGGGTCCTACAATGAGCAGTTCTTC. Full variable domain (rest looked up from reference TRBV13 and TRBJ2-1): AAGVIQSPRHLIKEKRETATLKCYPIPRHDTVYWYQQGPGQDPQFLISFYEKMQSDKGSIPDRFSAQQFSDYHSELNMSSLELGDSALYFCASSLAGGSYNEQFFGPGTRLTVL.